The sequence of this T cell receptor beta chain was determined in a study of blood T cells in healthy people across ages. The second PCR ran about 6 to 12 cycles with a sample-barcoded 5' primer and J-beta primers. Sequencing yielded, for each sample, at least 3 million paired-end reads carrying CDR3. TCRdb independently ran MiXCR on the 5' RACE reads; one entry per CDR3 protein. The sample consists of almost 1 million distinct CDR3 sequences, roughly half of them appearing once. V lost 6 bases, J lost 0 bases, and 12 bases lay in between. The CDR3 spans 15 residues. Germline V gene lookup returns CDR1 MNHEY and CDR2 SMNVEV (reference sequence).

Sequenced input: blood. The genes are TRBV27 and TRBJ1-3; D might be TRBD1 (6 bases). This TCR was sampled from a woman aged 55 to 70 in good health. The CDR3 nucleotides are TGTGCCAGCAGCGGGACACCCCACTCTGGAAACACCATATATTTT. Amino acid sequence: CASSGTPHSGNTIYF.